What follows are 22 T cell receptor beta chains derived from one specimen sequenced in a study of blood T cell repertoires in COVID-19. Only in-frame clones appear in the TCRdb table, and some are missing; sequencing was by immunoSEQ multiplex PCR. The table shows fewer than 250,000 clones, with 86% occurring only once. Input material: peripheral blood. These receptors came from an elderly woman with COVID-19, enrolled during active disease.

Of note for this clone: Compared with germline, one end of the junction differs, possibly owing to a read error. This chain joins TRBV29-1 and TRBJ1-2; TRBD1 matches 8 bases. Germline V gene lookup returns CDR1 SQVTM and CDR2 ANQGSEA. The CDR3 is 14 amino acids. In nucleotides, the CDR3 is TGCAGCGTTGAAGGGGTTACCGCCACCCGGGACAGGTCATTC. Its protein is CSVEGVTATRDRSF. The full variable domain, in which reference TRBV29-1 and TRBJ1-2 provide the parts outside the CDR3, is SAVISQKPSRDICQRGTSLTIQCQVDSQVTMMFWYRQQPGQSLTLIATANQGSEATYESGFVIDKFPISRPNLTFSTLTVSNMSPEDSSIYLCSVEGVTATRDRSFGSGTRLTVV.

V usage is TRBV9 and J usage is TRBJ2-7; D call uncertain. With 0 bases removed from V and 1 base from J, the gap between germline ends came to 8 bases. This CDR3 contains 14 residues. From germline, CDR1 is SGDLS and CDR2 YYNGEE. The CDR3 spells CASSVGAVSYEQYF. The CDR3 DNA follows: TGTGCCAGCAGCGTAGGTGCAGTTTCCTACGAGCAGTACTTC.

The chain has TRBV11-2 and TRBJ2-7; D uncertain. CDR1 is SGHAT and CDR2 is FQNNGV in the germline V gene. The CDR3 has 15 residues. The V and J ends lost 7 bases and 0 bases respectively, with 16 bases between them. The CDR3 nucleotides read TGTGCCAGCACCCTCCGCGGAGAGTCCTCCTACGAGCAGTACTTC. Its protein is CASTLRGESSYEQYF.

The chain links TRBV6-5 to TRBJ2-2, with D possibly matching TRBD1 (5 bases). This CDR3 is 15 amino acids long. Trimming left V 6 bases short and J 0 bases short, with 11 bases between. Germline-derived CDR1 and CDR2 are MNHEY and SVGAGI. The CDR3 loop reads CASSRQGANTGELFF. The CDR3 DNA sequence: TGTGCCAGCAGCCGCCAGGGCGCGAACACCGGGGAGCTGTTTTTT.

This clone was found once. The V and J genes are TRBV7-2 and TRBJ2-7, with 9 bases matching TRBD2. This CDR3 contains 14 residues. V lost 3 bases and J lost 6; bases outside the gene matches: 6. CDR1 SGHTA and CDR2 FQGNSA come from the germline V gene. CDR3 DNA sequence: TGTGCCAGCAGCTTTAGGGCGGGGGGGATCGAGCAGTACTTC. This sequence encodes CASSFRAGGIEQYF.

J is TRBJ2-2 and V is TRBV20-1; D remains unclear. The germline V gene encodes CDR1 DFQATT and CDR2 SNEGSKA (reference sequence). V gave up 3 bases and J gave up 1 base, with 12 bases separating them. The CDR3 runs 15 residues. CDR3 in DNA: TGCAGTGCTAGTCTGACTCGACGGAACACCGGGGAGCTGTTTTTT. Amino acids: CSASLTRRNTGELFF.

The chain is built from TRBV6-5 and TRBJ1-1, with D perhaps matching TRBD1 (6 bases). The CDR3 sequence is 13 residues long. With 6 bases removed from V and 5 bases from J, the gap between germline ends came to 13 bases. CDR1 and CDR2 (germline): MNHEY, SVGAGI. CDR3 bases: TGTGCCAGCAGCAGGGGCCTGAGTACTGAAGCTTTCTTT. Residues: CASSRGLSTEAFF.

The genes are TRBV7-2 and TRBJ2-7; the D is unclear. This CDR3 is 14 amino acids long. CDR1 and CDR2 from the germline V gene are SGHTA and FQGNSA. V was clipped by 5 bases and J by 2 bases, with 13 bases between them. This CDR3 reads CASSLRVRAYEQYF. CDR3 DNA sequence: TGTGCCAGCAGCCTCCGGGTCCGCGCCTACGAGCAGTACTTC.

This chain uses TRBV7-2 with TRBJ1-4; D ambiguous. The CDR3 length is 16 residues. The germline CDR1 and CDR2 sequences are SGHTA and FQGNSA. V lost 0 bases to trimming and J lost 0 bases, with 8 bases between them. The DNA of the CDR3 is TGTGCCAGCAGCTTAGCGGGCCATGCAACTAATGAAAAACTGTTTTTT. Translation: CASSLAGHATNEKLFF. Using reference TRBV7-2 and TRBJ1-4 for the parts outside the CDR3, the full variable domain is GAGVSQSPSNKVTEKGKDVELRCDPISGHTALYWYRQSLGQGLEFLIYFQGNSAPDKSGLPSDRFSAERTGGSVSTLTIQRTQQEDSAVYLCASSLAGHATNEKLFFGSGTQLSVL.

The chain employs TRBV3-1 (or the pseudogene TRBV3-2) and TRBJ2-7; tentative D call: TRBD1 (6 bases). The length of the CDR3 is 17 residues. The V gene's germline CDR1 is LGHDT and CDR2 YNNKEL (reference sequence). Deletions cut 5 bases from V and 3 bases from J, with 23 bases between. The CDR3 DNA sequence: TGTGCCAGCAGCGCACGTCGACAGGCCGAAACCTTCTACGAGCAGTACTTC. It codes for CASSARRQAETFYEQYF.

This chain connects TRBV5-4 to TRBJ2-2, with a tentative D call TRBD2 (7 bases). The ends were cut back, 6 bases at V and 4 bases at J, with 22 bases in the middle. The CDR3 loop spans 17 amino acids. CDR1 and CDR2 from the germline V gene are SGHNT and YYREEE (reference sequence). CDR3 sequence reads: CASTRRGAGTITGELFF. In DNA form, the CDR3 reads TGTGCCAGCACCCGGAGGGGGGCGGGGACTATCACCGGGGAGCTGTTTTTT.

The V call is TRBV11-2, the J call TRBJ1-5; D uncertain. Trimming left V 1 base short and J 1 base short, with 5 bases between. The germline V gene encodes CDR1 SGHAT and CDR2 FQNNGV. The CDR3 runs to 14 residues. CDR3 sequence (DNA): TGTGCCAGCAGCTTAGGGCGGAGCAATCAGCCCCAGCATTTT. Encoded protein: CASSLGRSNQPQHF.

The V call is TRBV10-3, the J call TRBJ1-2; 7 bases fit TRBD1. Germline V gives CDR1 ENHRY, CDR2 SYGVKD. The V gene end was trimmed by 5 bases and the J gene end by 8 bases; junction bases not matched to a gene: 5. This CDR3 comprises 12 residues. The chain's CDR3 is CAISRDREGYTF. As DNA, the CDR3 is TGTGCCATCAGTCGAGACAGGGAGGGCTACACCTTC.

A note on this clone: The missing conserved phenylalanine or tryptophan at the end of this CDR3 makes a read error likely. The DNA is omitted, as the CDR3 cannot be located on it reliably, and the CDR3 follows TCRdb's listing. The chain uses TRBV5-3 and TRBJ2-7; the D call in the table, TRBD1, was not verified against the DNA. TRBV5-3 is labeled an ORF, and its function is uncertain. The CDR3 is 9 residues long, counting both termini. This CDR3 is CARSLLDRS.

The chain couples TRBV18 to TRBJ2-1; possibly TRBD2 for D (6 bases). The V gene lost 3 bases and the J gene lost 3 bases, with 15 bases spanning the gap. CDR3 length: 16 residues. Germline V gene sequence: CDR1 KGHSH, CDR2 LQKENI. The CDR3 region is CASSPGGGVDYNEQFF. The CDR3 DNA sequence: TGTGCCAGCTCACCGGGGGGAGGAGTCGACTACAATGAGCAGTTCTTC. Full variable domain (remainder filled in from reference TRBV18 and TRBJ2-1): NAGVMQNPRHLVRRRGQEARLRCSPMKGHSHVYWYRQLPEEGLKFMVYLQKENIIDESGMPKERFSAEFPKEGPSILRIQQVVRGDSAAYFCASSPGGGVDYNEQFFGPGTRLTVL.

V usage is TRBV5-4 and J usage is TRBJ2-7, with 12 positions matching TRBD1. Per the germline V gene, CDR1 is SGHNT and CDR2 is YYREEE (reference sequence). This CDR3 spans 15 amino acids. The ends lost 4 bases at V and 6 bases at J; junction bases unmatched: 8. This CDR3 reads CASSRAGTGGREQYF. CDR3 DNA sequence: TGTGCCAGCAGCCGGGCCGGGACAGGGGGCCGCGAGCAGTACTTC.

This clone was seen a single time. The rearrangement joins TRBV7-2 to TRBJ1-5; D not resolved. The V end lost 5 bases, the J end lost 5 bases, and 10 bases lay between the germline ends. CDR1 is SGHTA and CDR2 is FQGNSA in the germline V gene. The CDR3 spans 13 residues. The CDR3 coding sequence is TGTGCCAGCAGCCTTTCCCCTTATCAGCCCCAGCATTTT. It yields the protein CASSLSPYQPQHF.

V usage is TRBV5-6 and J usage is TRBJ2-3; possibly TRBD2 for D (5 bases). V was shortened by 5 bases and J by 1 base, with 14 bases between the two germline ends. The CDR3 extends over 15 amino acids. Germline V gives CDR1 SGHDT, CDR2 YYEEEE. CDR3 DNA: TGTGCCAGCAGTTCTCGGGGAGCGGGCACAGATACGCAGTATTTT. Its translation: CASSSRGAGTDTQYF.

CDR3 sequence: CASSKGQYEQYV. CDR3 DNA: TGTGCCAGCAGCAAGGGACAATACGAGCAGTACGTC. The chain links TRBV6-5 to TRBJ2-7; tentatively, D is TRBD1 (6 bases). The V and J ends lost 6 bases and 4 bases respectively, with 10 bases between them. This CDR3 is built from 12 residues. Germline CDR1 reads MNHEY; CDR2 reads SVGAGI.

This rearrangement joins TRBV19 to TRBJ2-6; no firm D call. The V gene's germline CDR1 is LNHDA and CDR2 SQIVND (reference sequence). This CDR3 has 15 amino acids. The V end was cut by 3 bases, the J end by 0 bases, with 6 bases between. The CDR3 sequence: CASSIEFSGANVLTF. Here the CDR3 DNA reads TGTGCCAGTAGTATTGAGTTCTCTGGGGCCAACGTCCTGACTTTC.

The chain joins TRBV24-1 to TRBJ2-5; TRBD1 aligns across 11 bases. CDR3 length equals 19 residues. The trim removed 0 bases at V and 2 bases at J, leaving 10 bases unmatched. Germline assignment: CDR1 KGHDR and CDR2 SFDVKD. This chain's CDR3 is CATSDLTGTGGPQQETQYF. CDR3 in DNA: TGTGCCACCAGTGATTTGACCGGGACAGGGGGTCCCCAACAAGAGACCCAGTACTTC.

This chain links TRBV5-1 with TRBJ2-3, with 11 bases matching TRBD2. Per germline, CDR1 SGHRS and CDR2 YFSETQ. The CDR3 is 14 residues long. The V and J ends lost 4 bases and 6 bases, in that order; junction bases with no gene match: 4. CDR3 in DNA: TGCGCCAGCAGCCTGACTAGCGGGGCTGATACGCAGTATTTT. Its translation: CASSLTSGADTQYF. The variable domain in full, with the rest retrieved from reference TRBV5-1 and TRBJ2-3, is KAGVTQTPRYLIKTRGQQVTLSCSPISGHRSVSWYQQTPGQGLQFLFEYFSETQRNKGNFPGRFSGRQFSNSRSEMNVSTLELGDSALYLCASSLTSGADTQYFGPGTRLTVL.